The 30 T cell receptor beta chains listed next were all sequenced from one sample in a study of T cell responses to AZD1222 COVID-19 vaccine. Libraries were prepared by immunoSEQ multiplex PCR; TCRdb keeps only in-frame clonotypes and omits some of them. The data show roughly 98,000 clones, 85% to 95% seen once. Sequenced material: peripheral blood, taken on day 0 of AZD1222 vaccination. These receptors were collected from an adult in good health.

The gene calls are TRBV6-5 and TRBJ1-5; the D is unclear. CDR1 is MNHEY, CDR2 SVGAGI, per germline. This CDR3 is built from 13 residues. Trimming shortened V by 6 bases and J by 0 bases, and 6 bases separated the two germline ends. CDR3 in DNA: TGTGCCAGCAGACAGAATAGCAATCAGCCCCAGCATTTT. This gives the protein CASRQNSNQPQHF.

The chain employs TRBV30 and TRBJ1-1; 7 bases line up with TRBD1. J was trimmed by 7 bases and V by 2 bases; bases with no gene match: 7. This CDR3 spans 13 amino acids. Per germline, CDR1 GTSNPN and CDR2 SVGIG (reference sequence). The CDR3 sequence is CAWSIQGVGEAFF. CDR3 DNA: TGTGCCTGGAGTATTCAGGGGGTTGGTGAAGCTTTCTTT.

V and J are TRBV11-2 and TRBJ1-1; D gene uncertain. V was trimmed by 8 bases and J by 6 bases, leaving 10 bases between them. Per germline, CDR1 SGHAT and CDR2 FQNNGV. The CDR3 consists of 11 residues. CDR3 loop: CASGSLAEAFF. The CDR3 DNA reads TGTGCCAGCGGCAGCCTCGCTGAAGCTTTCTTT.

The V and J genes are TRBV14 and TRBJ2-1; D is unclear. Trimming stripped 6 bases from V and 0 bases from J, with 6 bases between. CDR3 length: 13 amino acids. Per the germline V gene, CDR1 is SGHDN and CDR2 is FVKESK. The CDR3 bases are TGTGCCAGCAGTAGTAGCTCCTACAATGAGCAGTTCTTC. As protein: CASSSSSYNEQFF.

The rearrangement joins TRBV2 to TRBJ1-2, with D tentatively TRBD1 (5 bases). V gave up 3 bases and J gave up 7 bases, with 21 bases separating them. CDR1 is SNHLY, CDR2 FYNNEI, per germline. The CDR3 length is 16 residues. DNA for the CDR3: TGTGCCAGCAGTGAGATCCTCCTGGGGCTAAGGGGTGGCTACACCTTC. This translates into CASSEILLGLRGGYTF.

A single count supports this clone. Here the CDR3 reads CASSLQLEITDTQYF. Written as DNA, the CDR3 is TGTGCCAGCAGCTTGCAGCTGGAGATCACAGATACGCAGTATTTT. The chain has TRBV7-2 and TRBJ2-3; D not certain. The CDR3 loop spans 15 amino acids. V lost 3 bases to trimming and J lost 2 bases, with 12 bases between them. Germline V gene sequence: CDR1 SGHTA, CDR2 FQGNSA.

CDR3 sequence: CASSLEAVKVYGYTF. The CDR3 DNA reads TGTGCCAGCAGCTTAGAGGCAGTCAAAGTTTATGGCTACACCTTC. This sequence joins TRBV7-2 and TRBJ1-2; D is undetermined. The germline CDR1 and CDR2 sequences are SGHTA and FQGNSA. With 1 base removed from V and 5 bases from J, the gap between germline ends came to 14 bases. The length of the CDR3 is 15 residues.

The gene calls are TRBV5-1 and TRBJ1-3, with 9 bases matching TRBD1. The CDR3 is made up of 17 amino acids. Germline CDR1 SGHRS, CDR2 YFSETQ. With 4 bases clipped from V and 1 base from J, the junction kept 9 bases outside the gene matches. The chain's CDR3 is CASSAIEGQGSGNTIYF. In DNA form, the CDR3 reads TGCGCCAGCAGCGCCATAGAGGGACAGGGTTCTGGAAACACCATATATTTT.

The rearrangement joins TRBV4-1 to TRBJ1-5; D is possibly TRBD1 (6 bases). Between the trimmed V and J ends, which lost 4 bases and 8 bases, there was a span of 12 bases. Germline V CDR1 and CDR2: MGHRA, YSYEKL. The CDR3 sequence is 13 residues long. CDR3 region: CASSRIQGEPQHF. In nucleotides, the CDR3 is TGCGCCAGCAGCCGGATACAGGGAGAGCCCCAGCATTTT.

The genes are TRBV7-3 and TRBJ1-1; TRBD1 might be the D (5 bases). Germline CDR1 is SGHTA and CDR2 is FQGTGA. V lost 3 bases to trimming and J lost 8 bases, with 16 bases between them. The CDR3 contains 14 residues. The CDR3 DNA reads as TGTGCCAGCAGCTTGGGGCCCCCGGTCTCCGAAGCTTTCTTT. This translates into CASSLGPPVSEAFF. Full variable domain (remainder filled in from reference TRBV7-3 and TRBJ1-1): GAGVSQTPSNKVTEKGKYVELRCDPISGHTALYWYRQSLGQGPEFLIYFQGTGAADDSGLPNDRFFAVRPEGSVSTLKIQRTERGDSAVYLCASSLGPPVSEAFFGQGTRLTVV.

The chain joins TRBV5-6 to TRBJ2-2, with TRBD2 matching 13 bases. J lost 7 bases, V lost 5 bases, and 8 bases had no gene match. The CDR3 extends over 16 amino acids. The germline V gene has CDR1 SGHDT and CDR2 YYEEEE. The CDR3 spells CASRPGLAGVRGELFF. CDR3 nucleotides: TGTGCCAGCAGACCCGGACTAGCGGGGGTCCGCGGGGAGCTGTTTTTT.

This sequence joins TRBV27 and TRBJ1-5, with D unresolved. The CDR3 length is 14 residues. Trimming removed 0 bases at V and 3 bases at J, with 6 bases between. Per the germline V gene, CDR1 is MNHEY and CDR2 is SMNVEV (reference sequence). CDR3 residues: CASSLSAFNQPQHF. CDR3 in DNA: TGTGCCAGCAGTTTATCGGCATTCAATCAGCCCCAGCATTTT.

The chain uses TRBV5-1 and TRBJ1-6, with D hard to call. Germline loops: CDR1 SGHRS, CDR2 YFSETQ. The V end lost 0 bases, the J end lost 8 bases, and 18 bases lay between the germline ends. The CDR3 spans 17 residues. This CDR3 is CASSLETRPREDSPLHF. The CDR3 bases are TGCGCCAGCAGCTTGGAGACCAGGCCCCGCGAGGATTCACCCCTCCACTTT.

The V and J genes are TRBV30 and TRBJ2-5; 7 bases match TRBD2. Germline CDR1 and CDR2: GTSNPN and SVGIG (reference sequence). The CDR3 is 16 residues long. After removal of 1 base from V and 4 bases from J, the junction contained 12 bases not matched to a gene. CDR3 in amino acids: CAWSGSGKRGRETQYF. The CDR3 bases are TGTGCCTGGAGTGGGAGTGGCAAGCGGGGAAGAGAGACCCAGTACTTC. Variable domain in full (rest from reference TRBV30 and TRBJ2-5): SQTIHQWPATLVQPVGSPLSLECTVEGTSNPNLYWYRQAAGRGLQLLFYSVGIGQISSEVPQNLSASRPQDRQFILSSKKLLLSDSGFYLCAWSGSGKRGRETQYFGPGTRLLVL.

The J gene is TRBJ1-3, the V gene TRBV2; 8 bases line up with TRBD1. V lost 6 bases and J lost 8; bases outside the gene matches: 6. Germline V gene data show CDR1 as SNHLY and CDR2 as FYNNEI. The CDR3 length is 13 residues. In DNA form, the CDR3 reads TGTGCCAGCAGCGGGGAACAGGGGGACACCATATATTTT. Protein sequence: CASSGEQGDTIYF. The variable domain in full, with the rest retrieved from reference TRBV2 and TRBJ1-3, is EPEVTQTPSHQVTQMGQEVILRCVPISNHLYFYWYRQILGQKVEFLVSFYNNEISEKSEIFDDQFSVERPDGSNFTLKIRSTKLEDSAMYFCASSGEQGDTIYFGEGSWLTVV.

The chain uses TRBV5-1 and TRBJ1-2, with TRBD1 as a possible D gene (5 bases). V lost 0 bases to trimming and J lost 1 base, with 16 bases between them. In germline, CDR1 is SGHRS, CDR2 YFSETQ. The CDR3 contains 17 residues. CDR3 sequence: CASSLAPGRADNYGYTF. Here the CDR3 DNA reads TGCGCCAGCAGCTTGGCCCCAGGGAGGGCCGATAACTATGGCTACACCTTC.

The count of this clone is one. V usage is TRBV18 and J usage is TRBJ2-2; no reliable D call. The CDR3 has 16 amino acids. The germline V gene encodes CDR1 KGHSH and CDR2 LQKENI. V gave up 0 bases and J gave up 1 base, with 9 bases separating them. The CDR3 reads CASSPPRLLNTGELFF. The CDR3 DNA reads TGTGCCAGCTCACCACCACGTTTGTTGAACACCGGGGAGCTGTTTTTT.

The CDR3 coding sequence is TGTGCCAGCAGCGAAGGGACAGGGGGCGAAAAACTGTTTTTT. As protein: CASSEGTGGEKLFF. The V and J genes are TRBV3-1 (or the pseudogene TRBV3-2) and TRBJ1-4; 12 bases fit TRBD1. The CDR3 loop spans 14 amino acids. Germline lookup yields CDR1 LGHDT and CDR2 YNNKEL (reference sequence). The trim removed 5 bases at V and 8 bases at J, leaving 3 bases unmatched.

The V and J genes are TRBV19 and TRBJ1-1; 8 nucleotides line up with TRBD1. The V gene's germline CDR1 is LNHDA and CDR2 SQIVND (reference sequence). The CDR3 contains 15 residues. Trimming removed 5 bases from V and 4 bases from J; junction bases left unmatched: 9. The CDR3 loop is CASSSQGALSTEAFF. The CDR3 DNA reads TGTGCCAGTAGTTCGCAGGGGGCGCTTAGCACTGAAGCTTTCTTT. The full variable domain, with the rest looked up from reference TRBV19 and TRBJ1-1, is DGGITQSPKYLFRKEGQNVTLSCEQNLNHDAMYWYRQDPGQGLRLIYYSQIVNDFQKGDIAEGYSVSREKKESFPLTVTSAQKNPTAFYLCASSSQGALSTEAFFGQGTRLTVV.

In nucleotides, the CDR3 is TGTGCCAGCAGCGGACAGGGGAACACTGAAGCTTTCTTT. It is translated as CASSGQGNTEAFF. The V call is TRBV28, the J call TRBJ1-1, with 8 bases lining up with TRBD1. V shed 6 bases and J 1 base; nucleotides not matched to a gene: 1. This CDR3 has 13 amino acids. The germline V gene has CDR1 MDHEN and CDR2 SYDVKM. The whole variable domain, filled in from reference TRBV28 and TRBJ1-1, reads DVKVTQSSRYLVKRTGEKVFLECVQDMDHENMFWYRQDPGLGLRLIYFSYDVKMKEKGDIPEGYSVSREKKERFSLILESASTNQTSMYLCASSGQGNTEAFFGQGTRLTVV.

This chain connects TRBV7-9 to TRBJ1-3, with unresolved D. The germline gives CDR1 SEHNR, CDR2 FQNEAQ (reference sequence). V was clipped by 7 bases and J by 3 bases, with 7 bases between them. CDR3 size: 12 residues. The CDR3 sequence: CASTPIGNTIYF. The CDR3 DNA reads as TGTGCCAGCACCCCCATTGGAAACACCATATATTTT.

V is TRBV2 and J is TRBJ2-2; D uncertain. The CDR3 runs 14 residues. CDR1 and CDR2 from the germline V gene are SNHLY and FYNNEI. The germline V and J ends were trimmed by 6 bases and 0 bases, with 8 bases remaining between them. The CDR3 loop reads CASRTTANTGELFF. In nucleotides, the CDR3 is TGTGCCAGCAGAACTACAGCGAACACCGGGGAGCTGTTTTTT.

The V gene is TRBV9, the J gene TRBJ2-1; the D is unclear. This CDR3 is built from 13 residues. Trimming stripped 0 bases from V and 2 bases from J, with 3 bases between. Germline loops: CDR1 SGDLS, CDR2 YYNGEE. As DNA, the CDR3 is TGTGCCAGCAGCGTAGAGGCCTACAATGAGCAGTTCTTC. Residues: CASSVEAYNEQFF.

This clone was seen only once. The rearrangement links TRBV2 to TRBJ2-1; 8 nucleotides match TRBD1. The CDR3 is 13 residues long. CDR1 is SNHLY and CDR2 is FYNNEI in the germline V gene. The trim removed 7 bases at V and 6 bases at J, leaving 5 bases unmatched. In DNA form, the CDR3 reads TGTGCCAGCACCGGACAGGGTGTCAATGAGCAGTTCTTC. As protein: CASTGQGVNEQFF.

The chain combines TRBV6-5 with TRBJ2-5; unclear D gene. The V gene's germline CDR1 is MNHEY and CDR2 SVGAGI. Between the trimmed V and J ends, which lost 10 bases and 5 bases, there was a span of 8 bases. The length of the CDR3 is 10 residues. CDR3 sequence: CATQEETQYF. CDR3 sequence (DNA): TGTGCCACCCAGGAGGAGACCCAGTACTTC.

This clone was picked up one time. This chain links TRBV28 with TRBJ2-5, with D perhaps being TRBD1 or TRBD2 (5 bases each). Germline CDR1 is MDHEN and CDR2 is SYDVKM. The CDR3 runs 19 residues. V gave up 2 bases and J gave up 5 bases, with 27 bases separating them. The CDR3 sequence: CASSLIVGGEGRERETQYF. As DNA, the CDR3 is TGTGCCAGCAGTTTAATTGTTGGGGGTGAGGGCCGAGAGAGGGAGACCCAGTACTTC.

V is TRBV2 and J is TRBJ2-1; D perhaps matches TRBD1 (7 bases). Trimming stripped 11 bases from V and 5 bases from J, with 16 bases between. Germline V CDR1 and CDR2: SNHLY, FYNNEI. This CDR3 is built from 13 residues. The CDR3 here is CALRRGLDNEQFF. The CDR3 nucleotides are TGTGCCCTCAGGAGGGGGCTAGACAATGAGCAGTTCTTC.

CDR3 in amino acids: CASTPGGPPEAFF. The CDR3 region has the DNA TGTGCCAGCACCCCGGGCGGGCCACCTGAAGCTTTCTTT. The chain is built from TRBV6-5 and TRBJ1-1; D call uncertain. This CDR3 has 13 amino acids. V lost 7 bases to trimming and J lost 6 bases, with 15 bases between them. Germline loops: CDR1 MNHEY, CDR2 SVGAGI.

V gene TRBV28 combines with J gene TRBJ1-1; D is undetermined. Germline CDR1 MDHEN, CDR2 SYDVKM. CDR3 length: 12 amino acids. With 3 bases removed from V and 7 bases from J, the gap between germline ends came to 9 bases. CDR3 in DNA: TGTGCCAGCAGTTTTGGCGGAGTTGAAGCTTTCTTT. This gives the protein CASSFGGVEAFF.

The rearrangement uses TRBV19 and TRBJ1-2, with D tentatively TRBD1 (5 bases). The CDR3 length is 13 residues. Trimming shortened V by 2 bases and J by 3 bases, and 7 bases separated the two germline ends. Germline CDR1 LNHDA, CDR2 SQIVND (reference sequence). CDR3 loop: CASSIRGDYGYTF. As DNA, the CDR3 is TGTGCCAGTAGTATAAGGGGTGACTATGGCTACACCTTC.